These 4 T cell receptor beta chains came from one sample sequenced in a study of naive and memory T cell subsets. The library had UMIs added by 3' ligation of an oligonucleotide to TCR cDNA. The SP2 primer and nested alpha and beta constant region primers amplified ligated cDNA in four rounds. TCRdb re-analysed the 5' RACE reads in MiXCR, keeping a single row per CDR3 protein. The sample lists around 56,000 distinct CDR3 sequences, over 6% occurring once. The source of these receptors is a female donor in good health.

This clonotype appeared a few times. The CDR3: CASSRQTDETQYF. Here the CDR3 DNA reads TGTGCCAGCAGTCGACAGACGGATGAGACCCAGTACTTC. V usage is TRBV2 and J usage is TRBJ2-5; D is perhaps TRBD1 (5 bases). CDR3 length equals 13 residues. Trimming cost V 5 bases and J 5 bases, with 12 bases left between them. Germline loops: CDR1 SNHLY, CDR2 FYNNEI.

The chain employs TRBV5-4 and TRBJ2-1, with a tentative D call TRBD1 (7 bases). Deletions cut 4 bases from V and 2 bases from J, with 16 bases between. The length of the CDR3 is 16 residues. Germline CDR1 SGHNT, CDR2 YYREEE (reference sequence). CDR3 amino acids: CASSRGGGEPYNEQFF. CDR3 sequence (DNA): TGTGCCAGCAGCCGCGGAGGGGGCGAACCCTACAATGAGCAGTTCTTC. Filled out from reference TRBV5-4 and TRBJ2-1, the complete variable domain reads ETGVTQSPTHLIKTRGQQVTLRCSSQSGHNTVSWYQQALGQGPQFIFQYYREEENGRGNFPPRFSGLQFPNYSSELNVNALELDDSALYLCASSRGGGEPYNEQFFGPGTRLTVL.

This clonotype was observed many times. The rearrangement joins TRBV19 to TRBJ2-5; possible D gene TRBD1, 5 bases. Germline CDR1 is LNHDA and CDR2 is SQIVND (reference sequence). The CDR3 has 15 residues. V was clipped by 5 bases and J by 5 bases, with 18 bases between them. In nucleotides, the CDR3 is TGTGCCAGTAGTGGTGACAGTCTAAAGGGGGAGACCCAGTACTTC. This gives the protein CASSGDSLKGETQYF.

This clonotype has just a few counts. V usage is TRBV29-1 and J usage is TRBJ1-1, with no clear D. This CDR3 comprises 13 residues. Trimming left V 6 bases short and J 4 bases short, with 15 bases between. Looked up from germline, CDR1 is SQVTM and CDR2 is ANQGSEA. Written as DNA, the CDR3 is TGCAGCGTCACCGGGCCCCGTGGCACTGAAGCTTTCTTT. This gives the protein CSVTGPRGTEAFF.